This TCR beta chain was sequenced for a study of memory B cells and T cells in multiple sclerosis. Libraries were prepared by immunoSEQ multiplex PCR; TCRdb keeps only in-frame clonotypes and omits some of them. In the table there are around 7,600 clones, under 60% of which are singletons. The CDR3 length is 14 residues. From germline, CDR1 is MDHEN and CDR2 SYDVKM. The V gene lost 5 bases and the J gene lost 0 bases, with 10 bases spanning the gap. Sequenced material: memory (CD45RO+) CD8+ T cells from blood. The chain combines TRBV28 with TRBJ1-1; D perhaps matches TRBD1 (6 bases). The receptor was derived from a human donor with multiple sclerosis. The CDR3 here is CASSLTGLNTEAFF. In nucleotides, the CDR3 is TGTGCCAGCAGTCTTACAGGGCTGAACACTGAAGCTTTCTTT.